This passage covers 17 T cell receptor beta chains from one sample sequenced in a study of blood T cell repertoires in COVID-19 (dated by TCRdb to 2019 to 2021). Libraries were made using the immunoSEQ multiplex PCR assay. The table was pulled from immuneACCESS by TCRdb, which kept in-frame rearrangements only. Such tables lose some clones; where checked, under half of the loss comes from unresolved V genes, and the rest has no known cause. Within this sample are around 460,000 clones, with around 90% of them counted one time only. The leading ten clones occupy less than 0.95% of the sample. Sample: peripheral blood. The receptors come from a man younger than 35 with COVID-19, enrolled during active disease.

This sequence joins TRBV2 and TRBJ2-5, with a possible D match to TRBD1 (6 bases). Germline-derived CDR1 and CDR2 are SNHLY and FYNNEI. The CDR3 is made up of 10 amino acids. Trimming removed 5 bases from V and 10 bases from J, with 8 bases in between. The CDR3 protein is CASSRGSQYF. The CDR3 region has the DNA TGTGCCAGCAGTAGGGGGAGCCAGTACTTC.

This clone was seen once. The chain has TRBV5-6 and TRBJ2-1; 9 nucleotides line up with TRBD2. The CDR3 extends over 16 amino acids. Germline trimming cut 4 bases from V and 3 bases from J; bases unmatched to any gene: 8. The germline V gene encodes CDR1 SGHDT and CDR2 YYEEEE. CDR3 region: CASSALSGSIYNEQFF. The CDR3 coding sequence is TGTGCCAGCAGCGCGCTTAGCGGGAGCATCTACAATGAGCAGTTCTTC.

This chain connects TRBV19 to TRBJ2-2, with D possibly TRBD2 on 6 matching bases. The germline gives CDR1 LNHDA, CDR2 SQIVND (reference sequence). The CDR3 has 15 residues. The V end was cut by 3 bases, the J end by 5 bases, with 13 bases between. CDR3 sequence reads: CASSIYGSSTGELFF. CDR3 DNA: TGTGCCAGTAGTATTTACGGGAGTTCGACCGGGGAGCTGTTTTTT.

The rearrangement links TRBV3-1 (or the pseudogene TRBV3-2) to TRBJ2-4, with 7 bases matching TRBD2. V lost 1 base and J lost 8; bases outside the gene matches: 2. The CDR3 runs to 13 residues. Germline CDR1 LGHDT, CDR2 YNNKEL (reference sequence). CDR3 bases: TGTGCCAGCAGCCAAGGGGGAGGGGACATTCAGTACTTC. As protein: CASSQGGGDIQYF.

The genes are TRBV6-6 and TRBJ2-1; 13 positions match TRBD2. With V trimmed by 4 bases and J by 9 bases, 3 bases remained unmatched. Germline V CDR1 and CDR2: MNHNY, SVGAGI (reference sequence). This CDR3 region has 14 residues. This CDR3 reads CASSFGTSGTEQFF. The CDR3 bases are TGTGCCAGCAGTTTCGGGACTAGCGGGACTGAGCAGTTCTTC.

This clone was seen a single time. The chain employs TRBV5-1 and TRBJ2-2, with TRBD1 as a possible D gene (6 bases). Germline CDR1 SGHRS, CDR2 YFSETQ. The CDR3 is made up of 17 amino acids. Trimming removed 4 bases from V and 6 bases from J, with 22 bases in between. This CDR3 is CASSLLSTGPGAGELFF. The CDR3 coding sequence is TGCGCCAGCAGCCTACTTTCTACAGGGCCTGGAGCCGGGGAGCTGTTTTTT.

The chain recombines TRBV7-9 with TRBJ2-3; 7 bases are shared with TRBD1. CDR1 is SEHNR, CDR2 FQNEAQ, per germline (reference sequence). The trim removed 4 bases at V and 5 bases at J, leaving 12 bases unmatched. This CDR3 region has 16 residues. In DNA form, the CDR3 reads TGTGCCAGCAGCTACCCTACCGGGACAGCTATAGATACGCAGTATTTT. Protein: CASSYPTGTAIDTQYF.

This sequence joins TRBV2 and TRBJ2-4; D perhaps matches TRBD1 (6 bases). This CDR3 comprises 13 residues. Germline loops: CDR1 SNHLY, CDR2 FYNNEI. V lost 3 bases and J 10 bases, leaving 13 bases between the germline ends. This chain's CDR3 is CASSELDSTIQYF. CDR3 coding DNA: TGTGCCAGCAGTGAGCTGGACAGTACTATTCAGTACTTC.

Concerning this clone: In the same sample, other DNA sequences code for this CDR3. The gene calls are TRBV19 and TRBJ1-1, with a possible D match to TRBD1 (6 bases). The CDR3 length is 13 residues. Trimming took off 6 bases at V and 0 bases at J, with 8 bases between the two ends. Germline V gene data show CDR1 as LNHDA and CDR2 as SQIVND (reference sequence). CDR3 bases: TGTGCCAGTAGGGGACAAATGAACACTGAAGCTTTCTTT. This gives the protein CASRGQMNTEAFF.

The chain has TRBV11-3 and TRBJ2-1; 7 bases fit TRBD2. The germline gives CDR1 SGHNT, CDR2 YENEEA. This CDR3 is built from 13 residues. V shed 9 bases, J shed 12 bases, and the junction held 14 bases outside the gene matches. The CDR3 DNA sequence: TGTGCCAGTGGGGCGGGAGTAAGGGTGAGGCAGTTCTTC. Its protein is CASGAGVRVRQFF.

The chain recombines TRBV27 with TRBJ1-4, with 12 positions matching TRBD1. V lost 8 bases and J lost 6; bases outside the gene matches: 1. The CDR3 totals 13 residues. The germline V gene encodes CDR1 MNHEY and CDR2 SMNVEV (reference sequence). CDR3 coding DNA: TGTGCCAGCGGGACAGGGGGCCATGAAAAACTGTTTTTT. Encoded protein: CASGTGGHEKLFF.

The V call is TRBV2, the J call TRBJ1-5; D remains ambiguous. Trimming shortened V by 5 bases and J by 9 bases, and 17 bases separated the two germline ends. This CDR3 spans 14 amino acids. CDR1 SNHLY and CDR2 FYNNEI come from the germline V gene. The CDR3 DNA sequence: TGTGCCAGCAGTCGCGGAGACGGAGTGCGGCCCCAGCATTTT. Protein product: CASSRGDGVRPQHF.

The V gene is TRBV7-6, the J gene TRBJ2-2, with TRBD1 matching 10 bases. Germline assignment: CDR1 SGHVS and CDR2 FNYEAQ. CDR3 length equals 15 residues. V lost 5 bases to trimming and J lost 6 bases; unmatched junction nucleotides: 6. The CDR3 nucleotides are TGTGCCAGCAGCCTCAGGACAGGGGGACCCGGGGAGCTGTTTTTT. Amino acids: CASSLRTGGPGELFF. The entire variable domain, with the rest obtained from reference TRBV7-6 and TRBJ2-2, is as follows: GAGVSQSPRYKVTKRGQDVALRCDPISGHVSLYWYRQALGQGPEFLTYFNYEAQQDKSGLPNDRFSAERPEGSISTLTIQRTEQRDSAMYRCASSLRTGGPGELFFGEGSRLTVL.

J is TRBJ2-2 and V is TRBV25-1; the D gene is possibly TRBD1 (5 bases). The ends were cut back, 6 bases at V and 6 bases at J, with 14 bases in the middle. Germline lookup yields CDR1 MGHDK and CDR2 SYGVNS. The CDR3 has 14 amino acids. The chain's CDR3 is CASREDNWAGELFF. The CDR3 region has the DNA TGTGCCAGCAGAGAGGACAACTGGGCCGGGGAGCTGTTTTTT.

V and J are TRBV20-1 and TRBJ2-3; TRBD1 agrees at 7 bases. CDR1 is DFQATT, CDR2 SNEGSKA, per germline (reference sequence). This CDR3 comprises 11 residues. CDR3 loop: CRGQSGDTQYF. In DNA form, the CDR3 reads TGCAGGGGACAGTCAGGGGATACGCAGTATTTT.

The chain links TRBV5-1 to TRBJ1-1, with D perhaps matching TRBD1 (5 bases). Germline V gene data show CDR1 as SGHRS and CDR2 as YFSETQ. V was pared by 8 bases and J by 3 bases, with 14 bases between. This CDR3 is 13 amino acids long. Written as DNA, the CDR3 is TGCGCCAGTTTTCAGGGATCGGACACTGAAGCTTTCTTT. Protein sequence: CASFQGSDTEAFF.

The CDR3 DNA reads as TGTGCCAGCAGCTTAACAGGGACTAGCGGGATCTGGGAGCAGTTCTTC. It translates to CASSLTGTSGIWEQFF. This rearrangement joins TRBV7-3 to TRBJ2-1, with 13 nucleotides matching TRBD2. CDR1 SGHTA and CDR2 FQGTGA come from the germline V gene. CDR3 length: 16 amino acids. Trimming took 0 bases from V and 10 from J; bases not matched to a gene: 6.